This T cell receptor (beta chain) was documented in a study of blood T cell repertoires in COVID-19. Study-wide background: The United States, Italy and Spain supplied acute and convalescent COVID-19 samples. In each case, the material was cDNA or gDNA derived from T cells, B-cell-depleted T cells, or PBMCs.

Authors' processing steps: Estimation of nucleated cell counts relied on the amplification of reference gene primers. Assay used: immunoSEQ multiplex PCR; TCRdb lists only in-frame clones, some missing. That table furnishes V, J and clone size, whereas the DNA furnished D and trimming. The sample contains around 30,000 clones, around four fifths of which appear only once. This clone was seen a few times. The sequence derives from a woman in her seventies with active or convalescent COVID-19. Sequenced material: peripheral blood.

The CDR3 DNA reads TGTGCCAGTAGTTCCAGATTGGGGGGGCAATCCTCTGGGGCCAACGTCCTGACTTTC. Translated: CASSSRLGGQSSGANVLTF. The genes are TRBV19 and TRBJ2-6, with D perhaps TRBD2 (7 bases). The V end was cut by 5 bases, the J end by 0 bases, with 20 bases between. Per the germline V gene, CDR1 is LNHDA and CDR2 is SQIVND (reference sequence). The CDR3 runs to 19 residues. Using reference TRBV19 and TRBJ2-6 for the parts outside the CDR3, the full variable domain is DGGITQSPKYLFRKEGQNVTLSCEQNLNHDAMYWYRQDPGQGLRLIYYSQIVNDFQKGDIAEGYSVSREKKESFPLTVTSAQKNPTAFYLCASSSRLGGQSSGANVLTFGAGSRLTVL.